This T cell receptor beta chain originates from a study of liver allograft versus peripheral blood T cells. Study-level background: The authors compared T cell receptor repertoires in transplanted livers with those in the peripheral blood of recipients.

In the case of this clonotype: Its antigen remains unknown.

MiXCR, run by TCRdb on the reads, gives a single entry per CDR3 protein. The sample carries thousands of distinct CDR3 sequences, less than 20% recorded once. Germline assignment: CDR1 SGDLS and CDR2 YYNGEE. The V and J ends lost 5 bases and 0 bases respectively, with 11 bases between them. The CDR3 spans 14 residues. Overall study findings and caveats: Liver allograft and peripheral blood T cell receptor repertoires reportedly differed.

The clonotype originates from a human patient who had a liver transplant. The graft donor may account for some of the T cells. V gene TRBV9 combines with J gene TRBJ2-5, with D possibly matching TRBD1 (6 bases). The CDR3 protein is CASRPGDNQETQYF. The CDR3 coding sequence is TGTGCCAGCAGACCCGGGGACAACCAAGAGACCCAGTACTTC.